Following are 25 T cell receptor beta chains from one sample sequenced in a study of OX40 agonist ivuxolimab in advanced cancers. Some clones are missing from TCRdb's copy, which holds only in-frame ones; the method was immunoSEQ multiplex PCR. The repertoire holds about 64,000 clones, with about 90% as singletons. Specimen: CD4+ or CD8+ T cells sorted from blood, collected in a trial of the OX40 agonist ivuxolimab. All receptors derive from an adult with an advanced solid tumor such as melanoma, head and neck, liver or kidney cancer.

The chain joins TRBV29-1 to TRBJ2-1; 8 nucleotides line up with TRBD2. V was pared by 1 base and J by 7 bases, with 9 bases of the junction left unmatched. The germline gives CDR1 SQVTM, CDR2 ANQGSEA. CDR3 length equals 15 residues. The DNA of the CDR3 is TGCAGCGTTGAAGTCACCGGGACTAGGTTTAATGAGCAGTTCTTC. The encoded protein is CSVEVTGTRFNEQFF.

The chain recombines TRBV14 with TRBJ2-7, with 14 bases identical to TRBD2. This CDR3 comprises 16 residues. The germline CDR1 and CDR2 sequences are SGHDN and FVKESK. The V segment lost 2 bases and the J segment 7 bases; nucleotides outside the gene matches: 7. DNA for the CDR3: TGTGCCAGCAGCCAACCGGGACTAGCGGGAGTGAGTGAGCAGTACTTC. Residues: CASSQPGLAGVSEQYF.

This clone was seen only a few times. The chain carries TRBV18 and TRBJ1-1; D remains unclear. The CDR3 extends over 15 amino acids. Trimming took off 2 bases at V and 5 bases at J, with 15 bases between the two ends. Germline V CDR1 and CDR2: KGHSH, LQKENI. CDR3 sequence: CASSPLVSGGTEAFF. CDR3 in DNA: TGTGCCAGCTCACCATTGGTCTCGGGAGGAACTGAAGCTTTCTTT. Combining the CDR3 with reference TRBV18 and TRBJ1-1 gives the whole variable domain NAGVMQNPRHLVRRRGQEARLRCSPMKGHSHVYWYRQLPEEGLKFMVYLQKENIIDESGMPKERFSAEFPKEGPSILRIQQVVRGDSAAYFCASSPLVSGGTEAFFGQGTRLTVV.

This chain links TRBV6-1 with TRBJ2-7; TRBD1 matches at 8 bases. The germline V gene encodes CDR1 MNHNS and CDR2 SASEGT. After removal of 4 bases from V and 3 bases from J, the junction contained 8 bases not matched to a gene. This CDR3 comprises 15 residues. The CDR3, as DNA: TGTGCCAGCAGTGCAACGACAGGGGTAGTCTACGAGCAGTACTTC. Translated, it gives CASSATTGVVYEQYF.

The chain links TRBV30 to TRBJ2-3; D is unclear. The CDR3 extends over 12 amino acids. Germline CDR1 and CDR2: GTSNPN and SVGIG (reference sequence). V gave up 4 bases and J gave up 3 bases, with 8 bases separating them. CDR3 nucleotide sequence: TGTGCCTGGACTTGGGGAACAGATACGCAGTATTTT. It translates to CAWTWGTDTQYF.

The chain links TRBV19 to TRBJ1-5, with 9 bases fitting TRBD1. Germline V gene data show CDR1 as LNHDA and CDR2 as SQIVND (reference sequence). This CDR3 region has 17 residues. Germline trimming cut 3 bases from V and 1 base from J; bases unmatched to any gene: 7. DNA of the CDR3: TGTGCCAGTAGTATCGGGACAGGGTTTTGGAGCAATCAGCCCCAGCATTTT. This translates into CASSIGTGFWSNQPQHF.

This rearrangement joins TRBV25-1 to TRBJ1-1; D may be TRBD1 (5 bases). This CDR3 region has 13 residues. The V and J ends lost 8 bases and 6 bases respectively, with 16 bases between them. Germline CDR1 and CDR2: MGHDK and SYGVNS. The CDR3 sequence is CASGWGKGPEAFF. As DNA, the CDR3 is TGTGCCAGCGGGTGGGGGAAGGGGCCTGAAGCTTTCTTT.

The chain combines TRBV4-1 with TRBJ2-1, with D uncertain. CDR3 length: 15 residues. CDR1 and CDR2 from the germline V gene are MGHRA and YSYEKL. V dropped 0 bases and J dropped 0 bases, with 6 bases sitting between them. CDR3 in DNA: TGCGCCAGCAGCCAAGACATTAACTCCTACAATGAGCAGTTCTTC. Encoded protein: CASSQDINSYNEQFF.

The chain links TRBV29-1 to TRBJ2-3; D remains ambiguous. CDR3 length: 11 amino acids. Germline V gene data show CDR1 as SQVTM and CDR2 as ANQGSEA. V lost 6 bases, J lost 5 bases, and 9 bases lay in between. The CDR3 nucleotides are TGCAGCGTAGTCCCAGGAGATACGCAGTATTTT. This gives the protein CSVVPGDTQYF.

This chain connects TRBV7-9 to TRBJ1-3; possible D gene TRBD1, 5 bases. CDR3 length: 13 amino acids. Germline V gives CDR1 SEHNR, CDR2 FQNEAQ (reference sequence). Trimming stripped 11 bases from V and 2 bases from J, with 13 bases between. In nucleotides, the CDR3 is TGTGCCTACAGCCCGGGGCCTGGAAACACCATATATTTT. Protein sequence: CAYSPGPGNTIYF.

In this sample, this clone turned up once. The CDR3 coding sequence is TGTGCCAGCAGACAACAACACAACTATGGCTACACCTTC. Its translation is CASRQQHNYGYTF. The chain combines TRBV28 with TRBJ1-2; D unresolved. Per germline, CDR1 MDHEN and CDR2 SYDVKM. V gave up 6 bases and J gave up 2 bases, with 10 bases separating them. The CDR3 spans 13 residues.

This chain links TRBV15 with TRBJ2-6; unclear D gene. CDR1 is LNHNV, CDR2 YYDKDF, per germline (reference sequence). The CDR3 is 16 residues long. V was pared by 0 bases and J by 4 bases, with 10 bases between. The CDR3 DNA follows: TGTGCCACCAGCAGAGATCCGTTTGCGGGGGCCAACGTCCTGACTTTC. The encoded protein is CATSRDPFAGANVLTF.

This clone was found a few times. V and J are TRBV2 and TRBJ2-3; tentative D call: TRBD2 (5 bases). The germline V and J ends were trimmed by 5 bases and 6 bases, with 12 bases remaining between them. This CDR3 spans 13 amino acids. Germline V gene data show CDR1 as SNHLY and CDR2 as FYNNEI. DNA of the CDR3: TGTGCCAGCAGTAGAGGGTATATGGATACGCAGTATTTT. Amino acid sequence: CASSRGYMDTQYF. Based on the CDR3 plus reference TRBV2 and TRBJ2-3, the full variable domain is EPEVTQTPSHQVTQMGQEVILRCVPISNHLYFYWYRQILGQKVEFLVSFYNNEISEKSEIFDDQFSVERPDGSNFTLKIRSTKLEDSAMYFCASSRGYMDTQYFGPGTRLTVL.

The chain uses TRBV7-8 and TRBJ2-4, with D maybe TRBD1 (5 bases). V was shortened by 6 bases and J by 3 bases, with 12 bases between the two germline ends. Germline assignment: CDR1 SGHVS and CDR2 FQNEAQ. The length of the CDR3 is 14 residues. The chain's CDR3 is CASRPTVGKNIQYF. The DNA for the CDR3 is TGTGCCAGCAGGCCGACAGTAGGCAAAAACATTCAGTACTTC.

This sequence joins TRBV15 and TRBJ1-1; D is uncertain. Germline CDR1 is LNHNV and CDR2 is YYDKDF (reference sequence). The CDR3 runs to 13 residues. Trimming removed 1 base at V and 1 base at J, with 4 bases between. The CDR3 nucleotides read TGTGCCACCAGCAGAGTAGGGAACACTGAAGCTTTCTTT. Translating gives CATSRVGNTEAFF.

The chain has TRBV6-5 and TRBJ1-1; D remains unclear. Trimming shortened V by 2 bases and J by 1 base, and 5 bases separated the two germline ends. The CDR3 covers 13 residues. The germline V gene encodes CDR1 MNHEY and CDR2 SVGAGI. The CDR3 loop reads CASSYRPNTEAFF. The CDR3, as DNA: TGTGCCAGCAGTTACCGTCCGAACACTGAAGCTTTCTTT.

The gene calls are TRBV7-9 and TRBJ2-7; tentative D call: TRBD2 (6 bases). Looked up from germline, CDR1 is SEHNR and CDR2 is FQNEAQ (reference sequence). The ends were cut back, 1 base at V and 4 bases at J, with 14 bases in the middle. This CDR3 contains 15 residues. The CDR3 coding sequence is TGTGCCAGCAGCTTAGGTCGGCGGACTAAATACGAGCAGTACTTC. Encoded protein: CASSLGRRTKYEQYF.

This chain connects TRBV6-1 to TRBJ2-1; 7 nucleotides agree with TRBD1. The V and J ends lost 2 bases and 11 bases, in that order; junction bases with no gene match: 6. CDR3 length: 13 amino acids. CDR1 and CDR2 (germline): MNHNS, SASEGT. The CDR3 loop reads CASSENRGVKQFF. As DNA, the CDR3 is TGTGCCAGCAGTGAAAACAGGGGTGTGAAGCAGTTCTTC.

The gene calls are TRBV29-1 and TRBJ1-1; no clear D gene. CDR3 length: 13 amino acids. The V gene lost 4 bases and the J gene lost 3 bases, with 12 bases spanning the gap. Germline-derived CDR1 and CDR2 are SQVTM and ANQGSEA. CDR3 sequence: CSVASSPDTEAFF. For the CDR3, the DNA is TGCAGCGTTGCATCCAGTCCGGACACTGAAGCTTTCTTT.

A few counts support this clone. This sequence joins TRBV12-5 and TRBJ1-2; a possible D gene is TRBD1 (5 bases). With 0 bases removed from V and 5 bases from J, the gap between germline ends came to 19 bases. Germline values: CDR1 LGHNT, CDR2 FRNRAP. The CDR3 totals 17 residues. In DNA form, the CDR3 reads TGTGCTAGTGGTTTGGTACCCGGGACCAGGGCGTCTTATGGCTACACCTTC. This sequence encodes CASGLVPGTRASYGYTF.

The chain joins TRBV6-4 to TRBJ2-7; either TRBD1 or TRBD2 may fit D (5 bases each). The CDR3 covers 16 residues. V was pared by 1 base and J by 3 bases, with 16 bases between. From germline, CDR1 is MRHNA and CDR2 SNTAGT. The CDR3 nucleotides are TGTGCCAGCAGTGACTTCTTATCCGGGACCTTCTACGAGCAGTACTTC. Residues: CASSDFLSGTFYEQYF.

The genes are TRBV7-6 and TRBJ2-7; 7 nucleotides match TRBD1. The CDR3 totals 15 residues. J lost 2 bases, V lost 5 bases, and 9 bases had no gene match. The germline V gene has CDR1 SGHVS and CDR2 FNYEAQ. CDR3 loop: CASSQIIGQAYEQYF. The CDR3 DNA reads as TGTGCCAGCAGCCAAATAATCGGACAGGCCTACGAGCAGTACTTC. Variable domain in full (rest from reference TRBV7-6 and TRBJ2-7): GAGVSQSPRYKVTKRGQDVALRCDPISGHVSLYWYRQALGQGPEFLTYFNYEAQQDKSGLPNDRFSAERPEGSISTLTIQRTEQRDSAMYRCASSQIIGQAYEQYFGPGTRLTVT.

The chain combines TRBV18 with TRBJ2-3; 9 nucleotides agree with TRBD2. Germline V CDR1 and CDR2: KGHSH, LQKENI. CDR3 length: 16 amino acids. The V gene end was trimmed by 0 bases and the J gene end by 5 bases; junction bases not matched to a gene: 6. CDR3 nucleotides: TGTGCCAGCTCACCACCGGGCGGGAGGGCCGAAGATACGCAGTATTTT. This translates into CASSPPGGRAEDTQYF.

The V gene is TRBV27, the J gene TRBJ2-2; D is possibly TRBD1 (7 bases). The CDR3 has 15 amino acids. The V gene's germline CDR1 is MNHEY and CDR2 SMNVEV (reference sequence). Trimming left V 0 bases short and J 7 bases short, with 12 bases between. The CDR3 DNA reads as TGTGCCAGCAGTTTATCCTACAGGGGAGGCGGGGAGCTGTTTTTT. It yields the protein CASSLSYRGGGELFF.

V and J are TRBV7-9 and TRBJ2-5; unclear D gene. CDR3 length: 15 residues. Germline lookup yields CDR1 SEHNR and CDR2 FQNEAQ (reference sequence). V lost 1 base to trimming and J lost 1 base, with 10 bases between them. CDR3 sequence (DNA): TGTGCCAGCAGCTTAGGGACGGTAGGCCAAGAGACCCAGTACTTC. Translated, it gives CASSLGTVGQETQYF.